A single sample is the source of the 6 T cell receptor beta chains below, sequenced in a study of T cell repertoires in cytomegalovirus infection. MiXCR was run by TCRdb on the reads, yielding one entry per CDR3 protein. The table lists about a million distinct CDR3 sequences, about a third of them singletons. No antigens are known for them. This specimen consisted of cultured CD8+ T cells from PBMCs, obtained from culture after CMV antigen stimulation. The receptors originated from a human donor in good health (CMV status not recorded). Some clones in this sample may be carry-over from other donors' samples.

This clonotype showed up just a few times. The V gene is TRBV6-1, the J gene TRBJ2-1, with D possibly being TRBD2 (6 bases). The germline V and J ends were trimmed by 7 bases and 2 bases, with 18 bases remaining between them. The CDR3 is 16 amino acids. Germline V gives CDR1 MNHNS, CDR2 SASEGT. In DNA form, the CDR3 reads TGTGCCAGCATGGGCCCCGGGACTCTAACCTACAATGAGCAGTTCTTC. This translates into CASMGPGTLTYNEQFF.

The sample holds a few counts of this clonotype. The chain is built from TRBV7-9 and TRBJ1-1; D not certain. Trimming shortened V by 4 bases and J by 6 bases, and 18 bases separated the two germline ends. The CDR3 length is 15 residues. Germline lookup yields CDR1 SEHNR and CDR2 FQNEAQ (reference sequence). The CDR3 sequence: CASSSRTGLGAEAFF. The CDR3 nucleotides are TGTGCCAGCAGCTCCAGGACCGGGCTTGGGGCTGAAGCTTTCTTT.

This clonotype was detected many times. The V call is TRBV7-6, the J call TRBJ2-2, with D tentatively TRBD2 (5 bases). The CDR3 spans 13 residues. Trimming cost V 2 bases and J 6 bases, with 7 bases left between them. The germline V gene encodes CDR1 SGHVS and CDR2 FNYEAQ. CDR3 nucleotides: TGTGCCAGCAGCTTATGGGGAGCCGGGGAGCTGTTTTTT. This encodes CASSLWGAGELFF.

This clonotype was counted only a few times. The J gene is TRBJ1-2, the V gene TRBV6-5; tentatively, D is TRBD1 (5 bases). Trimming took off 6 bases at V and 2 bases at J, with 10 bases between the two ends. The CDR3 is 13 residues long. Germline V CDR1 and CDR2: MNHEY, SVGAGI. CDR3 sequence: CASSYDRNYGYTF. As DNA, the CDR3 is TGTGCCAGCAGCTACGACAGAAACTATGGCTACACCTTC.

The rearrangement joins TRBV4-3 to TRBJ1-1, with 7 bases fitting TRBD1. Germline CDR1 is LGHNA and CDR2 is YSLEER. The CDR3 consists of 14 residues. V lost 0 bases, J lost 7 bases, and 5 bases stayed unmatched. CDR3 nucleotides: TGCGCCAGCAGCCAAGACACAGGGGTAAGTGAAGCTTTCTTT. Its translation is CASSQDTGVSEAFF.

The rearrangement uses TRBV9 and TRBJ1-1, with a possible D match to TRBD1 (6 bases). The CDR3 length is 15 residues. In germline, CDR1 is SGDLS, CDR2 YYNGEE. V lost 3 bases, J lost 4 bases, and 16 bases lay in between. This CDR3 is CASSENQGMSTEAFF. CDR3 nucleotide sequence: TGTGCCAGCAGCGAAAACCAGGGGATGAGCACTGAAGCTTTCTTT. The whole variable domain, filled in from reference TRBV9 and TRBJ1-1, reads DSGVTQTPKHLITATGQRVTLRCSPRSGDLSVYWYQQSLDQGLQFLIQYYNGEERAKGNILERFSAQQFPDLHSELNLSSLELGDSALYFCASSENQGMSTEAFFGQGTRLTVV.